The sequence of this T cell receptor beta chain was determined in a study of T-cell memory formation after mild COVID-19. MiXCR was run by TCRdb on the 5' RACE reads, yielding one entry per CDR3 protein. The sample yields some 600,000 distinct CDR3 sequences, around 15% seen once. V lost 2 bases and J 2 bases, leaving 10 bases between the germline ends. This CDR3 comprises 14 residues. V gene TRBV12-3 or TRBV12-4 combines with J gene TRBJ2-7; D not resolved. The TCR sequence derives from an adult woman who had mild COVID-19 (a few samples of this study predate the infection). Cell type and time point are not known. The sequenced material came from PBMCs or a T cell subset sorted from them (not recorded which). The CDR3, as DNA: TGTGCCAGCAGTTTAAGGACGGACGCCTACGAGCAGTACTTC. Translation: CASSLRTDAYEQYF.